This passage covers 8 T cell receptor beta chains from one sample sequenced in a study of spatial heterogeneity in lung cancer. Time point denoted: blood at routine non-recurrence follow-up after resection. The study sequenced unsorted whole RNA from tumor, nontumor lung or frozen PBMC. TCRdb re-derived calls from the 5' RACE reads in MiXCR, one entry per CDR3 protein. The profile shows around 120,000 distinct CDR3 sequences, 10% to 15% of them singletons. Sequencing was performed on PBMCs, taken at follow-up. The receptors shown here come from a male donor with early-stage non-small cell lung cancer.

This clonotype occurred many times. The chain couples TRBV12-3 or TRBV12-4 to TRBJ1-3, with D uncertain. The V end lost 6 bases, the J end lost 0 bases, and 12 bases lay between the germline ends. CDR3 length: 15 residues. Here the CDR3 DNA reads TGTGCCAGCAGCCAGACGGCAAACTCTGGAAACACCATATATTTT. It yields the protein CASSQTANSGNTIYF.

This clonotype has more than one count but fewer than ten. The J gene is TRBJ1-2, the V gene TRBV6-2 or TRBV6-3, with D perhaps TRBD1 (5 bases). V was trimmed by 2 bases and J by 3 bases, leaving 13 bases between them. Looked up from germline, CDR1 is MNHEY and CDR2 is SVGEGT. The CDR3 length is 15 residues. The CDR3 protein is CASSYLQGSDYGYTF. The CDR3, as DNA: TGTGCCAGCAGTTACCTTCAGGGAAGTGACTATGGCTACACCTTC.

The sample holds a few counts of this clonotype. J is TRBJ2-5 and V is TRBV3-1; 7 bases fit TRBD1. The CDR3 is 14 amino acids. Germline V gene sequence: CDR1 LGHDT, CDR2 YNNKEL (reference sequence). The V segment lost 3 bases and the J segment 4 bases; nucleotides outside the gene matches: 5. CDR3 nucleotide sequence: TGTGCCAGCAGCCACCCGGGACAGCCAGAGACCCAGTACTTC. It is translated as CASSHPGQPETQYF.

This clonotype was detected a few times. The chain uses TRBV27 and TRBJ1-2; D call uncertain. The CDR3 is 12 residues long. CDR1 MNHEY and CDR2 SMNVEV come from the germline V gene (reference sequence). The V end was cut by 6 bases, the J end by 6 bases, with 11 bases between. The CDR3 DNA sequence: TGTGCCAGCAGCAATATAAGGGATGGCTACACCTTC. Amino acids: CASSNIRDGYTF.

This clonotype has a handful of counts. CDR3 in DNA: TGTGCCAGCACTCCGGCGGGTCGGGGGGGTAGCACAGATACGCAGTATTTT. Its translation is CASTPAGRGGSTDTQYF. The genes are TRBV28 and TRBJ2-3; the match to TRBD2 covers 8 bases. V shed 7 bases, J shed 0 bases, and the junction held 12 bases outside the gene matches. CDR3 size: 17 residues. Germline assignment: CDR1 MDHEN and CDR2 SYDVKM.

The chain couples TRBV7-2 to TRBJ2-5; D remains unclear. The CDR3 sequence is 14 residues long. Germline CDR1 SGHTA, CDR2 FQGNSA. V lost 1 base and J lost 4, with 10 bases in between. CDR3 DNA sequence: TGTGCCAGCAGCTTAGGCGGCTGGGGAGAGACCCAGTACTTC. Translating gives CASSLGGWGETQYF. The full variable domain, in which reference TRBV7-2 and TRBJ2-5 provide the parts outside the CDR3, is GAGVSQSPSNKVTEKGKDVELRCDPISGHTALYWYRQSLGQGLEFLIYFQGNSAPDKSGLPSDRFSAERTGGSVSTLTIQRTQQEDSAVYLCASSLGGWGETQYFGPGTRLLVL.

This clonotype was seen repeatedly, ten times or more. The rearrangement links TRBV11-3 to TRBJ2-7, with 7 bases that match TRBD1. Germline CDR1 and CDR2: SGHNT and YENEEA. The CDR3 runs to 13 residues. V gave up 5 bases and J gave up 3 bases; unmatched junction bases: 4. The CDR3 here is CASSRTGNYEQYF. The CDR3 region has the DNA TGTGCCAGCAGCCGGACAGGAAACTACGAGCAGTACTTC. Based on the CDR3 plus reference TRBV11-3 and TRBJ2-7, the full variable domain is EAGVVQSPRYKIIEKKQPVAFWCNPISGHNTLYWYLQNLGQGPELLIRYENEEAVDDSQLPKDRFSAERLKGVDSTLKIQPAELGDSAVYLCASSRTGNYEQYFGPGTRLTVT.

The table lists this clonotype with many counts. CDR3 region: CASSPLYEQYF. The CDR3 DNA follows: TGTGCCAGCAGCCCTCTCTACGAGCAGTACTTC. The chain recombines TRBV5-8 with TRBJ2-7; unclear D gene. Germline V lookup: CDR1 SGHTS, CDR2 YDEGEE. The CDR3 extends over 11 amino acids. Trimming removed 4 bases from V and 3 bases from J, with 5 bases in between.